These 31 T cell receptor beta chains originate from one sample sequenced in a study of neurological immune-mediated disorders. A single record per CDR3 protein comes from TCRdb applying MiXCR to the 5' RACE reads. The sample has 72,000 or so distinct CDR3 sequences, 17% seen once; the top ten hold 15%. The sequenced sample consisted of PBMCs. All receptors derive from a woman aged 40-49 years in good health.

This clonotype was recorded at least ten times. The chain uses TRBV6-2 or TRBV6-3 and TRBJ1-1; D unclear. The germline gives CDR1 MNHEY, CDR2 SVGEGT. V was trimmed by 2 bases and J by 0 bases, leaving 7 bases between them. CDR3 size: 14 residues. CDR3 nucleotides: TGTGCCAGCAGTTACGAGGGAATGAACACTGAAGCTTTCTTT. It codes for CASSYEGMNTEAFF.

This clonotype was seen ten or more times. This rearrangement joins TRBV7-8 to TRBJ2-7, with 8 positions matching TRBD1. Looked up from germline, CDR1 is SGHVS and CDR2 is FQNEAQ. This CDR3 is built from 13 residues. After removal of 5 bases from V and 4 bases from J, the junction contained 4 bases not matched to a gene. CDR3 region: CASSLDRAYEQYV. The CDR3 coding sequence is TGTGCCAGCAGCCTGGACAGGGCGTACGAGCAGTACGTC.

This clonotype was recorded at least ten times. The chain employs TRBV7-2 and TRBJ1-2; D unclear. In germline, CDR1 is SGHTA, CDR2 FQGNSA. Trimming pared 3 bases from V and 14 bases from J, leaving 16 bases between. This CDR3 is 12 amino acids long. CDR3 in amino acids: CASSFPQGSITF. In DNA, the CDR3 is TGTGCCAGCAGCTTCCCTCAAGGTTCTATTACCTTC.

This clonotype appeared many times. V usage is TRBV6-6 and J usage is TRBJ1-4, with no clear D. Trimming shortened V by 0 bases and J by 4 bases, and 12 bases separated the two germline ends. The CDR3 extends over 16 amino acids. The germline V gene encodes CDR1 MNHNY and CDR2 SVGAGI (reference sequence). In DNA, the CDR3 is TGTGCCAGCAGTTACTCGTATGACGGATATAATGAAAAACTGTTTTTT. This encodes CASSYSYDGYNEKLFF.

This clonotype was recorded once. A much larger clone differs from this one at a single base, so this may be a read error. For the CDR3, the DNA is TGCGCCAGCAGCTTGACAGTGGGCTTCACTGAAGCTTTCTTT. Its translation is CASSLTVGFTEAFF. This chain uses TRBV5-1 with TRBJ1-1; D uncertain. Trimming left V 1 base short and J 4 bases short, with 11 bases between. The CDR3 is 14 residues long. CDR1 is SGHRS and CDR2 is YFSETQ in the germline V gene.

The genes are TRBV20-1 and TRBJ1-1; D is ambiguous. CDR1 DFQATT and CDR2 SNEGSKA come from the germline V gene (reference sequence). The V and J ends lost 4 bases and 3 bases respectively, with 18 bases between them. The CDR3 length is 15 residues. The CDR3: CSATSHGEVDTEAFF. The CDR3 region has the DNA TGCAGTGCTACCTCTCATGGGGAAGTGGACACTGAAGCTTTCTTT.

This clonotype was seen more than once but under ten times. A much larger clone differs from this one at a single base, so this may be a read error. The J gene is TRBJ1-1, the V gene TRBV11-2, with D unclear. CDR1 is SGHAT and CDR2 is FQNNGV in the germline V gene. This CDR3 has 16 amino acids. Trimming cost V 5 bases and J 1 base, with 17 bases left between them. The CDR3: CASSPKLICGNTEAFF. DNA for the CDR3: TGTGCCAGCAGCCCAAAATTAATATGTGGGAACACTGAAGCTTTCTTT.

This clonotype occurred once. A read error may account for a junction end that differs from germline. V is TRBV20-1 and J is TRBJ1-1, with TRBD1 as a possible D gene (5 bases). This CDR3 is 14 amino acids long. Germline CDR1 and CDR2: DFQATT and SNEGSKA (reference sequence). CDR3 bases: TGCAGTGCTGGTAGGGGCGAAATGAACACTGAATCTTTCTTT. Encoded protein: CSAGRGEMNTESFF.

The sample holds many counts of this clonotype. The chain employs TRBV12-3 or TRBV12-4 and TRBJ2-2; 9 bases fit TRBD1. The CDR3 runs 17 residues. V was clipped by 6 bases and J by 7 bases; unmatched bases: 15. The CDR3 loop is CASRNPPGTGRIGELFF. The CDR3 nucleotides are TGTGCCAGCAGAAACCCACCGGGGACAGGGAGGATCGGGGAGCTGTTTTTT.

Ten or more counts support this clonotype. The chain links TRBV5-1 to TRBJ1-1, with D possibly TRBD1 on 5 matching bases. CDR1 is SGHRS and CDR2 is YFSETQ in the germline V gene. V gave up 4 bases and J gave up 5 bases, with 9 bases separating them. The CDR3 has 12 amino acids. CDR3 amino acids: CASSGDGTEAFF. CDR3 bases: TGCGCCAGCAGCGGGGACGGGACTGAAGCTTTCTTT.

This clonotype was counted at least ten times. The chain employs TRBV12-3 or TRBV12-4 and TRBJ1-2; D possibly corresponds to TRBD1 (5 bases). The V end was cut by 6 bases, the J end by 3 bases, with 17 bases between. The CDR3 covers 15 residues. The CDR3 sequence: CASRTRGSGHYGYTF. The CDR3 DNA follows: TGTGCCAGCAGGACGAGGGGTTCTGGCCACTATGGCTACACCTTC.

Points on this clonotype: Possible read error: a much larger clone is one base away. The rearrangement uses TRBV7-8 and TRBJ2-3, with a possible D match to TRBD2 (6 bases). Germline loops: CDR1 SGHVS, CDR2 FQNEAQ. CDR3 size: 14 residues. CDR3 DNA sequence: TGTGCCACGGGGGAGCCCGGCGGCACAGTTACGCAGTATTTT. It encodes CATGEPGGTVTQYF.

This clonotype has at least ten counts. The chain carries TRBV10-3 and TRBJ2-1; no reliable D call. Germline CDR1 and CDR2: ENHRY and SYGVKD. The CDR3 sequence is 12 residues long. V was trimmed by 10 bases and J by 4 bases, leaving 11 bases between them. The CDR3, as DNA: TGTGCCACCCGCAGCGAGTACAATGAGCAGTTCTTC. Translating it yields CATRSEYNEQFF.

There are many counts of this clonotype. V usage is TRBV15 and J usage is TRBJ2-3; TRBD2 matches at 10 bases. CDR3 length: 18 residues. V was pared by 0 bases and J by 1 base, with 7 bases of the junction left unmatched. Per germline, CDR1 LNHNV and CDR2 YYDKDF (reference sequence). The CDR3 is CATSRDVLSGGGTDTQYF. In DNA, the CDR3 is TGTGCCACCAGCAGAGATGTGTTAAGCGGGGGGGGCACAGATACGCAGTATTTT. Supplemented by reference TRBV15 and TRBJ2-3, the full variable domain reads DAMVIQNPRYQVTQFGKPVTLSCSQTLNHNVMYWYQQKSSQAPKLLFHYYDKDFNNEADTPDNFQSRRPNTSFCFLDIRSPGLGDTAMYLCATSRDVLSGGGTDTQYFGPGTRLTVL.

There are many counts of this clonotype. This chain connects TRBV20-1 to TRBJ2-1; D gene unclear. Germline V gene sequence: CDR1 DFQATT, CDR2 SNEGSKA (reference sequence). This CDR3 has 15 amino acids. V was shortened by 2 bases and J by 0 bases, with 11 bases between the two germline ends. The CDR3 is CSARRKGSSYNEQFF. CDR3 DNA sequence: TGCAGTGCTAGAAGGAAGGGAAGCTCCTACAATGAGCAGTTCTTC.

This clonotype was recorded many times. In DNA form, the CDR3 reads TGTGCCAGCAGCCAAGAGAGGGGGAGCAATCAGCCCCAGCATTTT. As protein: CASSQERGSNQPQHF. The J gene is TRBJ1-5, the V gene TRBV4-2; D may be TRBD1 (6 bases). The CDR3 consists of 15 residues. With 0 bases removed from V and 1 base from J, the gap between germline ends came to 7 bases. Germline CDR1 LGHNA, CDR2 YNFKEQ.

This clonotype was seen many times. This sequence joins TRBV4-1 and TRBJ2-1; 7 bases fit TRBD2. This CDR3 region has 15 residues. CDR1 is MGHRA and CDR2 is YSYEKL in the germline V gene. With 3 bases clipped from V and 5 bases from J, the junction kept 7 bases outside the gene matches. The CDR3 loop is CASSHGGFAHNEQFF. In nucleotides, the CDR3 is TGCGCCAGCAGCCACGGGGGGTTCGCCCACAATGAGCAGTTCTTC.

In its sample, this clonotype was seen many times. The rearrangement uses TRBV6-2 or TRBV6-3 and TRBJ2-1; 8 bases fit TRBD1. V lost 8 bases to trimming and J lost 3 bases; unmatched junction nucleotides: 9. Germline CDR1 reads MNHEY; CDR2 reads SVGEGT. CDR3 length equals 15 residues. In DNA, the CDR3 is TGTGCCAGCTACCGAGGAGACAGGGGCTACAATGAGCAGTTCTTC. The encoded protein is CASYRGDRGYNEQFF.

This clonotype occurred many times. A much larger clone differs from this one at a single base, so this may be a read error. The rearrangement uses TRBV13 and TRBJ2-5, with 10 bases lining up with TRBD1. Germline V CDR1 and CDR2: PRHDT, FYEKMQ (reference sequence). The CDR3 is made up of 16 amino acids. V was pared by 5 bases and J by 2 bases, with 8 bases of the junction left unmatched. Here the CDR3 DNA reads TGTGCCAGCAGCCTGGGGGACAGGGGCCAACAAGAGACCCAGTACTTC. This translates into CASSLGDRGQQETQYF.

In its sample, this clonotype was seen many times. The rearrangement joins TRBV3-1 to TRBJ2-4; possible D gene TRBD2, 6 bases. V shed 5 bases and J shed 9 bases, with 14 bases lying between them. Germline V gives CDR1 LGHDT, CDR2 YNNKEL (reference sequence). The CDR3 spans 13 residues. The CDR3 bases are TGTGCCAGCAGCAGCCCCGCGGGGTCCATTCAGTACTTC. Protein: CASSSPAGSIQYF.

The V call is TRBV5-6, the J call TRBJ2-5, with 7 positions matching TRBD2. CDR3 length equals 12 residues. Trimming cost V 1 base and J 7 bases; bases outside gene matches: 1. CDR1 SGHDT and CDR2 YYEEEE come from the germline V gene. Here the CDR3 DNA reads TGTGCCAGCAGCTTGTGGGGGGGGACCCAGTACTTC. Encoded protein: CASSLWGGTQYF.

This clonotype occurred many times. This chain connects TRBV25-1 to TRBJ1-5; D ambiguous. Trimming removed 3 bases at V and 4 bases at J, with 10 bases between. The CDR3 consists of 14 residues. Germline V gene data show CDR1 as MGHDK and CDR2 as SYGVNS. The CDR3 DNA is TGTGCCAGCAGTGAGCGGGATGGGAATCAGCCCCAGCATTTT. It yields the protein CASSERDGNQPQHF. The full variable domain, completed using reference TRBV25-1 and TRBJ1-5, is EADIYQTPRYLVIGTGKKITLECSQTMGHDKMYWYQQDPGMELHLIHYSYGVNSTEKGDLSSESTVSRIRTEHFPLTLESARPSHTSQYLCASSERDGNQPQHFGDGTRLSIL.

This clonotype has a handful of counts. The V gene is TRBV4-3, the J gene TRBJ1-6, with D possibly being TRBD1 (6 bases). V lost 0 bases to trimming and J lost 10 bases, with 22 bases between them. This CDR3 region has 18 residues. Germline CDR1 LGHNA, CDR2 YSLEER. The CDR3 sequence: CASSQERGQPTEGSPLHF. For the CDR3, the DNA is TGCGCCAGCAGCCAAGAGCGTGGACAGCCGACCGAGGGGTCACCCCTCCACTTT.

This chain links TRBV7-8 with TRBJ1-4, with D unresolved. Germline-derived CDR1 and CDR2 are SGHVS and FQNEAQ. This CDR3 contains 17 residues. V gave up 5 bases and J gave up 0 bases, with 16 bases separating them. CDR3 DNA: TGTGCCAGCAGCCTCGTTCGGGATGGCCCAACTAATGAAAAACTGTTTTTT. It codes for CASSLVRDGPTNEKLFF.

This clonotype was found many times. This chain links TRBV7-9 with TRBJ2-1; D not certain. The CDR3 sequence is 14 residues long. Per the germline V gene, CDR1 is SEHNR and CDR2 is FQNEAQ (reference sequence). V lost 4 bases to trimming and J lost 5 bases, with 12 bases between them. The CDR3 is CASSYYSFDNEQFF. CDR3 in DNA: TGTGCCAGCAGCTACTACTCGTTCGACAATGAGCAGTTCTTC.

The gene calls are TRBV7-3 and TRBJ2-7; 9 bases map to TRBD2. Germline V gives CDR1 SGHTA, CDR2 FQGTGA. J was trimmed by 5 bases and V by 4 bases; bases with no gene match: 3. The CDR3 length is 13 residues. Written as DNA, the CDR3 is TGTGCCAGCAGCTCTAGCGGGATGGACGAGCAGTACTTC. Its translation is CASSSSGMDEQYF.

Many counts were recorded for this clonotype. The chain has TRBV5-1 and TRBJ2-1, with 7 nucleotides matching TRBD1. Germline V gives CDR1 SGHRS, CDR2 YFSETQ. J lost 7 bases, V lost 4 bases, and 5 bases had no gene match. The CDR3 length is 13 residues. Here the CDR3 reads CASSPGTANEQFF. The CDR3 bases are TGCGCCAGCAGCCCCGGGACAGCTAATGAGCAGTTCTTC. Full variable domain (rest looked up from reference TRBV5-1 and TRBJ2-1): KAGVTQTPRYLIKTRGQQVTLSCSPISGHRSVSWYQQTPGQGLQFLFEYFSETQRNKGNFPGRFSGRQFSNSRSEMNVSTLELGDSALYLCASSPGTANEQFFGPGTRLTVL.

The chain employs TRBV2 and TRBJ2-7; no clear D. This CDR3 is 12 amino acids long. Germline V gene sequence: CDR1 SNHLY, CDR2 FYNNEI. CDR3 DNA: TGTTCCAGCAGCTACAGCTCCTACGAGCAGTACGTC. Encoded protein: CSSSYSSYEQYV.

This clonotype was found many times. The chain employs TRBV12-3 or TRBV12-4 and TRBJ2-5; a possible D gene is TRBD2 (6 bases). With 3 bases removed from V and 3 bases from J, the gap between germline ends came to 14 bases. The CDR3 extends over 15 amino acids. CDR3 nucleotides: TGTGCCAGCAGTTTCCTTTCCGGGACTGAAGAGACCCAGTACTTC. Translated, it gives CASSFLSGTEETQYF.

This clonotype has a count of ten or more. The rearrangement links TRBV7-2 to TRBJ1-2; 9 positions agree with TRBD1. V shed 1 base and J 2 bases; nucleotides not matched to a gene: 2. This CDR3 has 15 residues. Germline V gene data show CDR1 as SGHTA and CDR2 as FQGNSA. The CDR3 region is CASSLGQGVNYGYTF. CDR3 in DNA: TGTGCCAGCAGCTTAGGACAGGGGGTAAACTATGGCTACACCTTC.

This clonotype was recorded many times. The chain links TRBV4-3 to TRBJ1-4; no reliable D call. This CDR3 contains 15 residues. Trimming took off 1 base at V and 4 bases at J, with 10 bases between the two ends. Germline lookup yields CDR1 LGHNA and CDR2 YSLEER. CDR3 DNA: TGCGCCAGCAGCCAAGGCCCAGGCTTTAATGAAAAACTGTTTTTT. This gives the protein CASSQGPGFNEKLFF.